The T cell receptor beta chain under discussion was sequenced for a study of Graves' ophthalmopathy and Graves' hyperthyroidism. Notes on the study in general: Detected in blood as well were most expanded thyroid clonotypes with frequency above 0.001. Ophthalmopathy versus stable hyperthyroidism: 13-signature model gave 87.88% sensitivity, 81.08% specificity.

The sequenced template was RNA, covering the TCR beta CDR3 region. HTBI primers were used in a first-round RT-PCR, which preceded a second-round multiplex PCR. TCRdb independently ran MiXCR on the multiplex PCR reads; one entry per CDR3 protein. Of roughly 400,000 distinct CDR3 sequences in the sample, about 16% are singletons; the top ten hold roughly 1.5%. Germline CDR1 is MNHNS and CDR2 is SASEGT. Trimming stripped 8 bases from V and 6 bases from J, with 11 bases between. CDR3 length: 11 residues. Of note for this clonotype: The antigen remains undetermined.

In donors with ophthalmopathy, activity was moderate-to-severe, with CAS ≥3, NOSPECS ≥4 and duration under 3 months. Other autoimmune disease, uncontrolled infection, pregnancy and lactation led to exclusion. This receptor was obtained from a woman aged 18-29 years with Graves' ophthalmopathy. V usage is TRBV6-1 and J usage is TRBJ2-7, with D hard to call. Sequencing was done on a sample of peripheral blood. The CDR3 reads CASGVRSEQYF. DNA for the CDR3: TGTGCCAGCGGAGTTCGTTCCGAGCAGTACTTC.